Shown below are 20 T cell receptor beta chains from a single sample sequenced in a study of breast tumors, draining lymph nodes, adjacent tissues. TCRdb recomputed calls from the multiplex PCR reads with MiXCR, one row per CDR3 protein. The table has more than 50,000 distinct CDR3 sequences, around 43% seen once. The sample was breast tumor tissue. These receptors all come from a female donor with breast cancer. Some clones in this sample may be carry-over from other donors' samples.

The chain uses TRBV7-2 and TRBJ2-7; no clear D. The CDR3 has 13 amino acids. The germline V gene encodes CDR1 SGHTA and CDR2 FQGNSA. V was pared by 5 bases and J by 2 bases, with 10 bases between. For the CDR3, the DNA is TGTGCCAGCAGCCTAGGACGAGCCTACGAGCAGTACTTC. It is translated as CASSLGRAYEQYF.

There are many counts of this clonotype. The chain has TRBV12-5 and TRBJ2-3, with 13 bases matching TRBD2. After removal of 7 bases from V and 7 bases from J, the junction contained 5 bases not matched to a gene. The CDR3 covers 14 residues. CDR1 and CDR2 from the germline V gene are LGHNT and FRNRAP. The CDR3 loop reads CASATGTSGNTQYF. CDR3 in DNA: TGTGCTAGTGCTACCGGGACTAGCGGGAATACGCAGTATTTT.

This clonotype is medium-sized within its sample. The rearrangement uses TRBV2 and TRBJ1-6; D possibly corresponds to TRBD1 (5 bases). The germline V gene encodes CDR1 SNHLY and CDR2 FYNNEI. This CDR3 is built from 13 residues. V lost 8 bases and J 6 bases, leaving 11 bases between the germline ends. The CDR3 nucleotides read TGTGCCAGCGTTGGACACCTTAATTCACCCCTCCACTTT. Translation: CASVGHLNSPLHF. Variable domain in full (rest from reference TRBV2 and TRBJ1-6): EPEVTQTPSHQVTQMGQEVILRCVPISNHLYFYWYRQILGQKVEFLVSFYNNEISEKSEIFDDQFSVERPDGSNFTLKIRSTKLEDSAMYFCASVGHLNSPLHFGNGTRLTVT.

This clonotype was detected many times. The chain links TRBV12-3 or TRBV12-4 to TRBJ1-5; 11 bases align to TRBD1. The CDR3 length is 17 residues. Unmatched junction bases numbered 9, after V lost 7 bases and J lost 1 base. The CDR3: CASKPGQGGKSNQPQHF. In DNA form, the CDR3 reads TGTGCCAGCAAACCGGGACAGGGGGGTAAAAGCAATCAGCCCCAGCATTTT.

This clonotype has ten or more counts. The rearrangement links TRBV7-6 to TRBJ2-1; 10 bases map to TRBD2. In germline, CDR1 is SGHVS, CDR2 FNYEAQ. The CDR3 runs to 16 residues. V dropped 2 bases and J dropped 4; count of bases not matched to a gene: 5. The CDR3 region is CASSLLSGGGYNEQFF. The CDR3 DNA is TGTGCCAGCAGCTTATTAAGCGGGGGGGGATACAATGAGCAGTTCTTC.

There are many counts of this clonotype. The chain carries TRBV20-1 and TRBJ2-5, with D possibly TRBD1 on 6 matching bases. The CDR3 runs 14 residues. Germline values: CDR1 DFQATT, CDR2 SNEGSKA (reference sequence). The ends were cut back, 4 bases at V and 7 bases at J, with 19 bases in the middle. The CDR3 DNA follows: TGCAGTGCTAACCCGCTGGCCCGAGGGGGGACCCAGTACTTC. Its translation: CSANPLARGGTQYF.

This rearrangement joins TRBV5-1 to TRBJ2-1; tentative D call: TRBD1 (6 bases). CDR3 length: 15 amino acids. The germline V and J ends were trimmed by 0 bases and 5 bases, with 12 bases remaining between them. Looked up from germline, CDR1 is SGHRS and CDR2 is YFSETQ. The CDR3 DNA follows: TGCGCCAGCAGCTTGGACGGCAGGGGAAACAATGAGCAGTTCTTC. Its protein is CASSLDGRGNNEQFF.

This clonotype came up many times. The chain joins TRBV12-3 or TRBV12-4 to TRBJ2-1; D uncertain. There are 12 residues in the CDR3. V shed 5 bases and J shed 12 bases, with 14 bases lying between them. CDR3 coding DNA: TGTGCCAGCAGTCCCCCGGAGTCAAGGCAGTTCTTC. It codes for CASSPPESRQFF.

In DNA form, the CDR3 reads TGCAGCCAAGAGTTTGGGGGTTACTACGAGCAGTACTTC. Translated: CSQEFGGYYEQYF. The chain links TRBV29-1 to TRBJ2-7; D may correspond to TRBD1 or TRBD2 (5 bases each). This CDR3 comprises 13 residues. CDR1 is SQVTM, CDR2 ANQGSEA, per germline. V was cut by 8 bases and J by 3 bases, with 17 bases left in between.

The rearrangement links TRBV12-3 or TRBV12-4 to TRBJ2-6, with D possibly being TRBD2 (6 bases). There are 14 residues in the CDR3. The V end lost 6 bases, the J end lost 4 bases, and 10 bases lay between the germline ends. The DNA of the CDR3 is TGTGCCAGCAGCCCTACTAGCGGGGCCAACGTCCTGACTTTC. Amino acid sequence: CASSPTSGANVLTF.

This clonotype was recorded at least ten times. The CDR3 DNA follows: TGCAGTGCTTACTACGGGACTAGCTATGGGGGTTACACAGATACGCAGTATTTT. Protein sequence: CSAYYGTSYGGYTDTQYF. The rearrangement joins TRBV20-1 to TRBJ2-3; 9 nucleotides align to TRBD2. CDR1 and CDR2 (germline): DFQATT, SNEGSKA (reference sequence). V dropped 5 bases and J dropped 2; count of bases not matched to a gene: 17. The CDR3 spans 18 residues.

This clonotype is labeled as medium-sized. The chain employs TRBV15 and TRBJ1-5; D is ambiguous. With 6 bases removed from V and 5 bases from J, the gap between germline ends came to 14 bases. Germline CDR1 is LNHNV and CDR2 is YYDKDF (reference sequence). The CDR3 totals 14 residues. CDR3 bases: TGTGCCACCAGTGCAGCCCTATCGGATCAGCCCCAGCATTTT. It specifies CATSAALSDQPQHF. Looking up the rest from reference TRBV15 and TRBJ1-5 gives the full variable domain: DAMVIQNPRYQVTQFGKPVTLSCSQTLNHNVMYWYQQKSSQAPKLLFHYYDKDFNNEADTPDNFQSRRPNTSFCFLDIRSPGLGDTAMYLCATSAALSDQPQHFGDGTRLSIL.

Regarding this clonotype: An end of the junction does not agree with germline; a read error may underlie this. V gene TRBV19 combines with J gene TRBJ1-4; the match to TRBD1 covers 7 bases. CDR1 LNHDA and CDR2 SQIVND come from the germline V gene (reference sequence). The CDR3 runs 14 residues. CDR3 in amino acids: CASSPGTANKKLLF. The DNA for the CDR3 is TGTGCCAGTAGTCCCGGGACAGCTAATAAAAAACTGCTTTTT. Full variable domain (outside the CDR3, taken from reference TRBV19 and TRBJ1-4): DGGITQSPKYLFRKEGQNVTLSCEQNLNHDAMYWYRQDPGQGLRLIYYSQIVNDFQKGDIAEGYSVSREKKESFPLTVTSAQKNPTAFYLCASSPGTANKKLLFGSGTQLSVL.

This clonotype has just a few counts. The DNA for the CDR3 is TGTGCCAGCTCACCACTCAGGGTATACTCCTATAATTCACCCCTCCACTTT. Its translation is CASSPLRVYSYNSPLHF. The chain couples TRBV18 to TRBJ1-6; D possibly corresponds to TRBD1 (5 bases). The V end lost 1 base, the J end lost 0 bases, and 10 bases lay between the germline ends. CDR3 length equals 17 residues. In germline, CDR1 is KGHSH, CDR2 LQKENI.

This clonotype qualifies as medium-sized. The chain is built from TRBV4-2 and TRBJ1-6; 7 nucleotides match TRBD1. The CDR3 is 16 residues long. J was trimmed by 5 bases and V by 1 base; bases with no gene match: 5. CDR1 LGHNA and CDR2 YNFKEQ come from the germline V gene. CDR3 nucleotides: TGTGCCAGCAGCCAAGCCCGGGACAGAAATAATTCACCCCTCCACTTT. Translating it yields CASSQARDRNNSPLHF.

This clonotype has only one observation. An end of the junction differs from the germline gene, which may be a read error. The chain joins TRBV7-7 to TRBJ1-3, with a possible D match to TRBD1 (5 bases). This CDR3 is 17 amino acids long. Germline V gives CDR1 SSHAT, CDR2 FNYEAQ (reference sequence). In nucleotides, the CDR3 is TGCGCTAGCAGCTTAGAAATCGGGGCTAGCTCTGGAAACTCCATATATTTT. Translation gives CASSLEIGASSGNSIYF.

There are many counts of this clonotype. The chain has TRBV14 and TRBJ2-1, with no clear D. Germline CDR1 is SGHDN and CDR2 is FVKESK. The V gene lost 2 bases and the J gene lost 12 bases, with 14 bases spanning the gap. The CDR3 loop spans 13 amino acids. CDR3 nucleotide sequence: TGTGCCAGCAGCCAATTACGCGGCGCCGGGCAGTTCTTC. Translating gives CASSQLRGAGQFF. Variable domain in full (rest from reference TRBV14 and TRBJ2-1): EAGVTQFPSHSVIEKGQTVTLRCDPISGHDNLYWYRRVMGKEIKFLLHFVKESKQDESGMPNNRFLAERTGGTYSTLKVQPAELEDSGVYFCASSQLRGAGQFFGPGTRLTVL.

Points on this clonotype: The junction and the germline gene differ at one end; a read error may be behind it. The rearrangement joins TRBV20-1 to TRBJ2-7; 8 bases agree with TRBD1. Germline V gives CDR1 DFQATT, CDR2 SNEGSKA (reference sequence). The CDR3 loop spans 12 amino acids. CDR3 sequence (DNA): TGCAGTGCGGGACAGGACACCTATGAGCAGTACTTC. Residues: CSAGQDTYEQYF.

This clonotype was seen many times. V is TRBV5-1 and J is TRBJ2-7; TRBD1 agrees at 7 bases. The CDR3 has 14 residues. In germline, CDR1 is SGHRS, CDR2 YFSETQ. The ends lost 0 bases at V and 5 bases at J; junction bases unmatched: 5. In DNA form, the CDR3 reads TGCGCCAGCAGCTTGGGGGACAGTAGGGACGAGCAGTACTTC. This gives the protein CASSLGDSRDEQYF.

CDR3 coding DNA: TGTGCCAGTAGATCATACAGGGACCCGAGTGGAAACACCATATATTTT. Translated: CASRSYRDPSGNTIYF. J is TRBJ1-3 and V is TRBV19; the D gene is possibly TRBD1 (6 bases). V lost 6 bases to trimming and J lost 3 bases, with 18 bases between them. Per germline, CDR1 LNHDA and CDR2 SQIVND (reference sequence). The CDR3 consists of 16 residues.